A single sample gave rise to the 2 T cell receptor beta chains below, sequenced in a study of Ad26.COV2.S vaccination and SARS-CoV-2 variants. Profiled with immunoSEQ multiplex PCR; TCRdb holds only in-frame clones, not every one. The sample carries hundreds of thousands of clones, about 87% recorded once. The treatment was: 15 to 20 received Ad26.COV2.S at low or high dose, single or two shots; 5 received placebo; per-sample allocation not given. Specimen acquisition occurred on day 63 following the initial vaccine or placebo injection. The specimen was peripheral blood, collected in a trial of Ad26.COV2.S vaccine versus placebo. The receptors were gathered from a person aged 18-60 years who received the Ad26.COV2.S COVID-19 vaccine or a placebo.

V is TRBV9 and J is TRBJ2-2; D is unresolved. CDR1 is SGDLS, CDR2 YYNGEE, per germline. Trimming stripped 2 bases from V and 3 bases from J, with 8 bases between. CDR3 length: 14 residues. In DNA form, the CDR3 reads TGTGCCAGCAGCGTCCGGACGTACACCGGGGAGCTGTTTTTT. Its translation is CASSVRTYTGELFF.

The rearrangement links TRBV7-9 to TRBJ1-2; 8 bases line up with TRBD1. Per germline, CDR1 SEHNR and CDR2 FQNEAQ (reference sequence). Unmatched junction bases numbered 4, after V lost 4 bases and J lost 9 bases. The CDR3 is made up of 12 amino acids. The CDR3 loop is CASSSQGARYTF. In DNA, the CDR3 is TGTGCCAGCAGCTCCCAGGGGGCACGCTACACCTTC.